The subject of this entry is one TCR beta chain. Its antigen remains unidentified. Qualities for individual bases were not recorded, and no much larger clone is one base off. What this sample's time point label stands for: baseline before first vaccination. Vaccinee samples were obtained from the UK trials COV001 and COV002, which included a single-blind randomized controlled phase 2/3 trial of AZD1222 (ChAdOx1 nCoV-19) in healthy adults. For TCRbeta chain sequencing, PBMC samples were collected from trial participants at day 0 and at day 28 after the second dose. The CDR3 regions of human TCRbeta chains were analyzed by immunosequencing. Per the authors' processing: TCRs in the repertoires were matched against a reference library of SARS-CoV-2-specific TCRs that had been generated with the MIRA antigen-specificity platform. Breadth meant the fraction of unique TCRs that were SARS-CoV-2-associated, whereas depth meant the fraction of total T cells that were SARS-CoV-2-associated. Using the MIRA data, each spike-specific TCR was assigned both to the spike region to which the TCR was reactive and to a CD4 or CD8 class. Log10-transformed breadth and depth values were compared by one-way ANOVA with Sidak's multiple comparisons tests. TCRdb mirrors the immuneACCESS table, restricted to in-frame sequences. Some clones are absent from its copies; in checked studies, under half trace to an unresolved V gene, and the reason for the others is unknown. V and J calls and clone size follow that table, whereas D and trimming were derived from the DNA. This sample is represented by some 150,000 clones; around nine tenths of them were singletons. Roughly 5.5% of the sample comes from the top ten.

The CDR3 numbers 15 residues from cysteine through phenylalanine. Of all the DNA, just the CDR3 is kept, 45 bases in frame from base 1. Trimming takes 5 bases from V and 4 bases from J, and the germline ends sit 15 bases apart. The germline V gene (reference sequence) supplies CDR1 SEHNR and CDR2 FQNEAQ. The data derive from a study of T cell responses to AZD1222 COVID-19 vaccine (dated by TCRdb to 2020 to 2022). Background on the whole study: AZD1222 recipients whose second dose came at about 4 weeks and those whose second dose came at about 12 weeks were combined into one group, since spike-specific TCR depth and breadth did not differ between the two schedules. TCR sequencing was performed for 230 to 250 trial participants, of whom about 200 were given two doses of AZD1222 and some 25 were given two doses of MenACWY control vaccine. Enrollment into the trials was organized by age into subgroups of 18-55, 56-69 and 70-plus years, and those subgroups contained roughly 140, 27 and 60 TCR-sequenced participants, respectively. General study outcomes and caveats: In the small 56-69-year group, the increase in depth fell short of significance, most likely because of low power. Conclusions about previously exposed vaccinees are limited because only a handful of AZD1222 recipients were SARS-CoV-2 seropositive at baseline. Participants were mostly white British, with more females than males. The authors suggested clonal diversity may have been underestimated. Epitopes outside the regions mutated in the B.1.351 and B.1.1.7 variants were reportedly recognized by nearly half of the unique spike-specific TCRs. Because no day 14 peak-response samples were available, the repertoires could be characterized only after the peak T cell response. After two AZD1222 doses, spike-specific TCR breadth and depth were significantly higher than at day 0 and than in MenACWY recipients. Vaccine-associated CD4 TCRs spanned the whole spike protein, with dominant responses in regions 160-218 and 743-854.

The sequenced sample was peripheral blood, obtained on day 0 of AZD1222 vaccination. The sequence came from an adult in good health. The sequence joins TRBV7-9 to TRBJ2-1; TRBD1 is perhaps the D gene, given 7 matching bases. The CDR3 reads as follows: CASSRQGRGYNEQFF. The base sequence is TGTGCCAGCAGCCGACAGGGCCGGGGGTACAATGAGCAGTTCTTC. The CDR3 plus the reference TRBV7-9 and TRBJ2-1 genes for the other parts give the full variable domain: DTGVSQNPRHKITKRGQNVTFRCDPISEHNRLYWYRQTLGQGPEFLTYFQNEAQLEKSRLLSDRFSAERPKGSFSTLEIQRTEQGDSAMYLCASSRQGRGYNEQFFGPGTRLTVL.